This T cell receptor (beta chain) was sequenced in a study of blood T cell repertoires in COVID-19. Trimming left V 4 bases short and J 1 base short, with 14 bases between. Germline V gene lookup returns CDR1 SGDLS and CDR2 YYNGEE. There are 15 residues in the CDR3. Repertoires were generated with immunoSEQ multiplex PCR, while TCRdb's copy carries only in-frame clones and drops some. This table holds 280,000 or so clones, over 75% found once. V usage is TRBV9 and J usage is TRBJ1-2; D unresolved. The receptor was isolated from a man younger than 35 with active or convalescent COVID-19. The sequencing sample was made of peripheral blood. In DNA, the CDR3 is TGTGCCAGCAGCCCAGGCGGGCAGGTTAACTATGGCTACACCTTC. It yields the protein CASSPGGQVNYGYTF.